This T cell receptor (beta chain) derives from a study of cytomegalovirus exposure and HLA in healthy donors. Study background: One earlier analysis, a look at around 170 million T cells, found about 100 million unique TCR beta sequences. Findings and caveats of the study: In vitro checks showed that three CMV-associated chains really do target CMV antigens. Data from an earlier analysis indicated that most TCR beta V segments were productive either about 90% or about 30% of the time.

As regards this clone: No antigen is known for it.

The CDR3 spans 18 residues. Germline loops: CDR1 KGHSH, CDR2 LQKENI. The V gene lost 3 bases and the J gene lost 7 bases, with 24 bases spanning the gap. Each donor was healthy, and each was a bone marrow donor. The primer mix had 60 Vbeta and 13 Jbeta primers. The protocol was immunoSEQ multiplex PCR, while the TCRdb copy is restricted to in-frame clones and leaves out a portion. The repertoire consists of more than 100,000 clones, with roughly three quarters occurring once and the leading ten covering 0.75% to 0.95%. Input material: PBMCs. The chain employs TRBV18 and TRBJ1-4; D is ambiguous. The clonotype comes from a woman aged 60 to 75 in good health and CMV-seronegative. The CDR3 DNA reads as TGTGCCAGCTCACCTACCGCGGACCGACCTTATGGAGGTGAAAAACTGTTTTTT. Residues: CASSPTADRPYGGEKLFF.